One and the same sample provided the 15 T cell receptor beta chains below, sequenced in a study of shared clonotypes between healthy human individuals. Only CD45RO-negative cells positively selected for CCR7 counted as naive CD8 cells, so terminally differentiated effector memory CD45RA+ cells were excluded. TCRdb keeps only in-frame clones here, not all; method: immunoSEQ multiplex PCR. The repertoire holds just over 2,000,000 clones, with about 95% as singletons. The sequenced material came from naive CD8+ T cells sorted from blood. The source is a young man in good health.

This clone has just one count. The chain combines TRBV28 with TRBJ1-2, with TRBD1 matching over 7 bases. The germline CDR1 and CDR2 sequences are MDHEN and SYDVKM. This CDR3 comprises 15 residues. J lost 2 bases, V lost 6 bases, and 9 bases had no gene match. CDR3 region: CASSRPGQQNYGYTF. The DNA of the CDR3 is TGTGCCAGCAGCCGTCCGGGACAGCAAAACTATGGCTACACCTTC.

V is TRBV2 and J is TRBJ1-5; no clear D. The CDR3 spans 13 residues. Trimming removed 3 bases at V and 1 base at J, with 4 bases between. Germline CDR1 SNHLY, CDR2 FYNNEI. CDR3 in amino acids: CASSDDSNQPQHF. The CDR3 nucleotides read TGTGCCAGCAGTGATGACAGCAATCAGCCCCAGCATTTT. The variable domain in full, with the rest retrieved from reference TRBV2 and TRBJ1-5, is EPEVTQTPSHQVTQMGQEVILRCVPISNHLYFYWYRQILGQKVEFLVSFYNNEISEKSEIFDDQFSVERPDGSNFTLKIRSTKLEDSAMYFCASSDDSNQPQHFGDGTRLSIL.

J is TRBJ2-1 and V is TRBV7-9, with TRBD2 as a possible D gene (5 bases). The germline CDR1 and CDR2 sequences are SEHNR and FQNEAQ (reference sequence). With 6 bases removed from V and 0 bases from J, the gap between germline ends came to 12 bases. This CDR3 comprises 15 residues. The CDR3 protein is CASRKQDFSYNEQFF. The CDR3 DNA reads as TGTGCCAGCAGGAAGCAGGACTTCTCCTACAATGAGCAGTTCTTC.

The V gene is TRBV12-2, the J gene TRBJ2-2; TRBD2 reflects the table's D call only, with no check against the DNA. TRBV12-2 is described as a pseudogene. This CDR3 is 17 amino acids long. Here the CDR3 reads CASRLVPGRAPGGELFF. In nucleotides, the CDR3 is TGTGCAAGTCGCTTAGTTCCCGGGAGGGCACCGGGCGGGGAGCTGTTTTTT.

The chain carries TRBV30 and TRBJ2-1; D gene uncertain. The CDR3 runs to 12 residues. V lost 0 bases and J 6 bases, leaving 6 bases between the germline ends. CDR1 and CDR2 (germline): GTSNPN, SVGIG (reference sequence). CDR3: CAWSVISNEQFF. The CDR3 DNA follows: TGTGCCTGGAGTGTAATCTCCAATGAGCAGTTCTTC.

The CDR3 spells CAISEDRSNYGYTF. Here the CDR3 DNA reads TGTGCCATCAGTGAGGACAGATCTAACTATGGCTACACCTTC. The J gene is TRBJ1-2, the V gene TRBV10-3, with D perhaps matching TRBD1 (5 bases). The CDR3 has 14 residues. Per germline, CDR1 ENHRY and CDR2 SYGVKD. Deletions cut 2 bases from V and 0 bases from J, with 7 bases between.

The chain couples TRBV5-1 to TRBJ1-4, with 7 nucleotides matching TRBD1. CDR1 and CDR2 (germline): SGHRS, YFSETQ. V was clipped by 3 bases and J by 4 bases; unmatched bases: 3. The length of the CDR3 is 14 residues. CDR3 in DNA: TGCGCCAGCAGCTGGGACAGAATTAATGAAAAACTGTTTTTT. Translated, it gives CASSWDRINEKLFF.

The genes are TRBV27 and TRBJ1-1; TRBD1 matches 8 bases. CDR3 length: 15 residues. V lost 4 bases, J lost 3 bases, and 7 bases stayed unmatched. CDR1 is MNHEY, CDR2 SMNVEV, per germline (reference sequence). The CDR3 here is CASSSRQGWDTEAFF. The CDR3 DNA reads as TGTGCCAGCAGTTCCCGACAGGGGTGGGACACTGAAGCTTTCTTT.

The rearrangement links TRBV5-1 to TRBJ2-1; D unresolved. Trimming took off 3 bases at V and 3 bases at J, with 10 bases between the two ends. The germline V gene has CDR1 SGHRS and CDR2 YFSETQ. This CDR3 is built from 14 residues. Here the CDR3 reads CASSSDLHYNEQFF. The CDR3 nucleotides read TGCGCCAGCAGCTCCGATCTTCACTACAATGAGCAGTTCTTC. Full variable domain (remainder filled in from reference TRBV5-1 and TRBJ2-1): KAGVTQTPRYLIKTRGQQVTLSCSPISGHRSVSWYQQTPGQGLQFLFEYFSETQRNKGNFPGRFSGRQFSNSRSEMNVSTLELGDSALYLCASSSDLHYNEQFFGPGTRLTVL.

The chain employs TRBV7-9 and TRBJ2-2, with a tentative D call TRBD1 (6 bases). Trimming removed 2 bases at V and 0 bases at J, with 19 bases between. Germline lookup yields CDR1 SEHNR and CDR2 FQNEAQ (reference sequence). The CDR3 runs 19 residues. The CDR3 protein is CASSLLLGEAGANTGELFF. The CDR3 DNA is TGTGCCAGCAGCTTACTCCTCGGGGAAGCAGGGGCGAACACCGGGGAGCTGTTTTTT.

V gene TRBV2 combines with J gene TRBJ1-5; possible D gene TRBD1, 5 bases. The germline V and J ends were trimmed by 6 bases and 6 bases, with 15 bases remaining between them. Germline CDR1 reads SNHLY; CDR2 reads FYNNEI. CDR3 length equals 14 residues. CDR3 nucleotide sequence: TGTGCCAGCAGCCCAGGGAATCCAGGTCAGCCCCAGCATTTT. This codes for CASSPGNPGQPQHF.

The V call is TRBV2, the J call TRBJ2-7; 7 nucleotides align to TRBD2. The CDR3 covers 11 residues. With V trimmed by 8 bases and J by 4 bases, 2 bases remained unmatched. Looked up from germline, CDR1 is SNHLY and CDR2 is FYNNEI. CDR3 protein: CASGRGYEQYF. In DNA, the CDR3 is TGTGCCAGCGGGAGGGGTTACGAGCAGTACTTC.

This chain links TRBV6-5 with TRBJ2-1, with a weak D call TRBD1 (5 bases). The CDR3 sequence is 13 residues long. Trimming removed 6 bases from V and 10 bases from J, with 16 bases in between. CDR1 MNHEY and CDR2 SVGAGI come from the germline V gene. CDR3 region: CASSYTGAYEQFF. CDR3 nucleotide sequence: TGTGCCAGCAGCTACACAGGCGCATACGAGCAGTTCTTC.

The chain couples TRBV7-3 to TRBJ2-7, with 10 bases aligning to TRBD1. The V and J ends lost 3 bases and 7 bases, in that order; junction bases with no gene match: 6. The CDR3 is 14 residues long. Germline-derived CDR1 and CDR2 are SGHTA and FQGTGA. The CDR3 loop reads CASSLGQGSGEQYF. Here the CDR3 DNA reads TGTGCCAGCAGCTTGGGACAGGGGAGCGGTGAGCAGTACTTC.

CDR3 sequence reads: CASSQDEGIEAFF. The CDR3 DNA sequence: TGCGCCAGCAGCCAAGACGAGGGTATTGAAGCTTTCTTT. The chain is built from TRBV4-3 and TRBJ1-1; D unclear. This CDR3 region has 13 residues. The germline CDR1 and CDR2 sequences are LGHNA and YSLEER. Trimming cost V 0 bases and J 7 bases, with 9 bases left between them.